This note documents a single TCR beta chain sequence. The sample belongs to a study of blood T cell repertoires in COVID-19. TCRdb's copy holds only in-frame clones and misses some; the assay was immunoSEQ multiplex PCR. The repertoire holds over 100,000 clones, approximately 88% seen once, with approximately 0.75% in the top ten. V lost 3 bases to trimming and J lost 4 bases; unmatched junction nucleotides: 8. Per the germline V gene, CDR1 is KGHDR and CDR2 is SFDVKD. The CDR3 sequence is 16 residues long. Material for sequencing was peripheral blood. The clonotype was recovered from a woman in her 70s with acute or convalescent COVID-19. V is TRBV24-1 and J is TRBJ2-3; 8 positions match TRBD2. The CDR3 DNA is TGTGCCACCAGTGATCCCCTCATGACTAGCGCAGATACGCAGTATTTT. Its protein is CATSDPLMTSADTQYF.